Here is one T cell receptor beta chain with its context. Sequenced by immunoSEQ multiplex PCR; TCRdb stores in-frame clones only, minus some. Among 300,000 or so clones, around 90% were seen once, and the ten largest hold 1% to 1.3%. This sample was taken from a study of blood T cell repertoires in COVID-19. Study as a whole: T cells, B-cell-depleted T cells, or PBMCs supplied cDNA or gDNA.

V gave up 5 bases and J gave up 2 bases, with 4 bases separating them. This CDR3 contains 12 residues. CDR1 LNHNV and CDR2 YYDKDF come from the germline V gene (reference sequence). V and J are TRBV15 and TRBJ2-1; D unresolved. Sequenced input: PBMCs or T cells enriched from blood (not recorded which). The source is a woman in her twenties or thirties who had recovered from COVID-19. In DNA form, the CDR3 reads TGTGCCACCAGCGGCACCTACAATGAGCAGTTCTTC. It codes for CATSGTYNEQFF. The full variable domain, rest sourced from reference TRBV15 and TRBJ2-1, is DAMVIQNPRYQVTQFGKPVTLSCSQTLNHNVMYWYQQKSSQAPKLLFHYYDKDFNNEADTPDNFQSRRPNTSFCFLDIRSPGLGDTAMYLCATSGTYNEQFFGPGTRLTVL.